This record covers a single T cell receptor (beta chain). For recovered donors of Cohort 3, there were two negative PCRs, clearance, or symptom resolution. The CDR3 spans 14 residues. V was pared by 7 bases and J by 6 bases, with 16 bases between. Germline assignment: CDR1 MNHEY and CDR2 SVGAGI. This entry comes from a study of blood T cell repertoires in COVID-19. Original processing methods: Cell counts per sample came from amplifying reference gene primers. Some clones are missing from TCRdb's copy, which holds only in-frame ones; the method was immunoSEQ multiplex PCR. D and trimming were read from the DNA, whereas the V and J calls and clone size are those reported in that table. This table holds some 260,000 clones, about 93% found once.

V and J are TRBV6-5 and TRBJ1-5; D unresolved. This TCR was sampled from a woman in her late teens or twenties who had recovered from COVID-19. The sequenced sample consisted of PBMCs or T cells enriched from blood (not recorded which). The CDR3: CASTHPGRGQPQHF. CDR3 nucleotide sequence: TGTGCCAGCACCCACCCTGGGAGAGGTCAGCCCCAGCATTTT.